This T cell receptor (beta chain) was recovered during a study of beta chain features in type 1 diabetes. Expressed TCRB transcripts were sequenced because the isolated RNA had all been reverse transcribed beforehand. Data came from immunoSEQ multiplex PCR; TCRdb stores just in-frame clones and leaves some out. Among hundreds of thousands of clones, about 14% were seen once, and the ten largest hold around 0.095%. As for this clone: As yet, its antigen is unknown.

V was pared by 3 bases and J by 5 bases, with 18 bases of the junction left unmatched. Germline V gene data show CDR1 as PRHDT and CDR2 as FYEKMQ (reference sequence). CDR3 length: 19 amino acids. General study findings and limits: The question of HLA type influencing TCRB rearrangement was one that remained unresolved here.

This TCR was recovered from a man aged 18-30 years in good health. Sequenced sample: naive CD4+ T cells from blood. This chain uses TRBV13 with TRBJ2-4; 8 bases line up with TRBD2. The CDR3 DNA sequence: TGTGCCAGCAGCTTTACACGGGAGGGCGGGGGAAGCCGCGAAAACATTCAGTACTTC. Protein sequence: CASSFTREGGGSRENIQYF.